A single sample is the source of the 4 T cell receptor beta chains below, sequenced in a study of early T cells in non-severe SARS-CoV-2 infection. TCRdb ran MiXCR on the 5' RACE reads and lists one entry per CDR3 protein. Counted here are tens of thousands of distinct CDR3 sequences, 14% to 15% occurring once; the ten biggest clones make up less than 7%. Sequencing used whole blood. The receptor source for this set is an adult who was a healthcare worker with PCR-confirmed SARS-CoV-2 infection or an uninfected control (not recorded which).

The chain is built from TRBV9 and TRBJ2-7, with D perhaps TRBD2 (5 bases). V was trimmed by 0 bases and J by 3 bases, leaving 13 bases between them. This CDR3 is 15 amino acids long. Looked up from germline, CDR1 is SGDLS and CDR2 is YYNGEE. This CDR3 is CASSVGHSGNYEQYF. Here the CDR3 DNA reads TGTGCCAGCAGCGTAGGCCACAGCGGAAACTACGAGCAGTACTTC. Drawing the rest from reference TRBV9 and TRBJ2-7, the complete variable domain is DSGVTQTPKHLITATGQRVTLRCSPRSGDLSVYWYQQSLDQGLQFLIQYYNGEERAKGNILERFSAQQFPDLHSELNLSSLELGDSALYFCASSVGHSGNYEQYFGPGTRLTVT.

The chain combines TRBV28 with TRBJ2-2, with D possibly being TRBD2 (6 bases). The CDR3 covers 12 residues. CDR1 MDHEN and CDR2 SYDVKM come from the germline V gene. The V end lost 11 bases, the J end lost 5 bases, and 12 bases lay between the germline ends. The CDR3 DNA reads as TGTGCCCTGGAGGGATGGACCGGGGAGCTGTTTTTT. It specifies CALEGWTGELFF.

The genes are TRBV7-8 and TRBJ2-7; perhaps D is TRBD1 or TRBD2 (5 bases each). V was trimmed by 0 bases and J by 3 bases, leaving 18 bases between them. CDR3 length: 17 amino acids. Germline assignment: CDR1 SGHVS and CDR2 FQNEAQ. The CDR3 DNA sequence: TGTGCCAGCAGCTTAGCTGTCTTGGGGACCCTAAGCTACGAGCAGTACTTC. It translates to CASSLAVLGTLSYEQYF.

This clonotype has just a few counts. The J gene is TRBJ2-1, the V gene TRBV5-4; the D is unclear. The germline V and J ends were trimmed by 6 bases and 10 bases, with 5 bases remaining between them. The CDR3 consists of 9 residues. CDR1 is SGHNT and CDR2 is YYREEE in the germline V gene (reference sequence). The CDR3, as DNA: TGTGCCAGCAATGGGGAGCAGTTCTTC. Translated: CASNGEQFF.